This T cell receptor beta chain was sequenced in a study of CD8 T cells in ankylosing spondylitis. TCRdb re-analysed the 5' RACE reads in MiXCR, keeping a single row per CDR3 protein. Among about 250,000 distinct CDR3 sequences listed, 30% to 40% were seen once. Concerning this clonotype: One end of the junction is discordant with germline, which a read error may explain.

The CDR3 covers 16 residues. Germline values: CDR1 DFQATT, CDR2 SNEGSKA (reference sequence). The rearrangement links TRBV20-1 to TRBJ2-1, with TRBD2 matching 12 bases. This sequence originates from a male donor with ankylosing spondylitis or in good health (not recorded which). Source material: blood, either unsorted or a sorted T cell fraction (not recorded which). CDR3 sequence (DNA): TGCTGTGCTAGGGTCGGACTAGCGGGGAAGTACAATGAGCAGTTCTTC. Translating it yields CCARVGLAGKYNEQFF.